The text below deals with one TCR beta chain. The entry originates in a study of blood T cell repertoires in COVID-19. Study-wide context: COVID-19 samples collected from the United States, Italy and Spain covered acute and convalescent phases. Sources were T cells, B-cell-depleted T cells, or PBMCs; the material itself was cDNA or gDNA.

The repertoire was sequenced with immunoSEQ multiplex PCR; TCRdb's copy has only in-frame clones and lacks some. The sample records approximately 190,000 clones, less than 90% being singletons. The CDR3 consists of 14 residues. V lost 4 bases, J lost 1 base, and 11 bases lay in between. Germline V gene data show CDR1 as MNHEY and CDR2 as SMNVEV (reference sequence). Recruitment covered some 25 US areas and drew participants whose ages spanned about 18 to 100 years. Categorization into cohorts depended on clinical history that participants reported. The rearrangement links TRBV27 to TRBJ2-7; D is uncertain. This TCR came from a woman in her 30s who had been exposed to COVID-19. Source material: PBMCs or T cells enriched from blood (not recorded which). CDR3 sequence (DNA): TGTGCCAGCAGTTCGCGGCTCAATTCCTACGAGCAGTACTTC. It codes for CASSSRLNSYEQYF.